These 32 T cell receptor beta chains were all obtained from the same sample, sequenced in a study of T-cell reconstitution after alpha-beta-depleted transplantation in children. Preparing the TCRbeta library involved the use of unique molecular identifiers. In TCRdb, the PCR reads were re-called with MiXCR into one record per CDR3 protein. Among around 380,000 distinct CDR3 sequences listed, roughly 10% were seen once. Here the sequenced sample was PBMCs from the stem cell graft donor, taken from the stem cell graft. Receptors originate from a human donor who donated a stem cell graft to a child with acute myeloid leukemia.

The count of this clonotype is one. This chain connects TRBV7-3 to TRBJ2-1, with D possibly matching TRBD1 (5 bases). Trimming left V 3 bases short and J 14 bases short, with 14 bases between. CDR1 and CDR2 from the germline V gene are SGHTA and FQGTGA. There are 12 residues in the CDR3. CDR3 DNA: TGTGCCAGCAGCTTTTCAGGGCGCGAGGAGTTCTTC. This sequence encodes CASSFSGREEFF.

This clonotype was observed a few times. The rearrangement uses TRBV5-1 and TRBJ1-1; 8 bases line up with TRBD1. The CDR3 consists of 13 residues. The V segment lost 1 base and the J segment 7 bases; nucleotides outside the gene matches: 3. The germline gives CDR1 SGHRS, CDR2 YFSETQ. CDR3 sequence reads: CASSLRDRSEAFF. DNA of the CDR3: TGCGCCAGCAGCTTGAGGGACAGGAGTGAAGCTTTCTTT.

V gene TRBV7-8 combines with J gene TRBJ2-3, with a tentative D call TRBD1 (6 bases). The CDR3 has 14 amino acids. Germline assignment: CDR1 SGHVS and CDR2 FQNEAQ. The V end was cut by 6 bases, the J end by 3 bases, with 13 bases between. The CDR3 DNA follows: TGTGCCAGCAGGCACAGGGATCTAACAGATACGCAGTATTTT. Translating it yields CASRHRDLTDTQYF.

This clonotype has just a few counts. CDR3 nucleotides: TGTGCCAGCAGTTACGGGGTTTATAGCAATCAGCCCCAGCATTTT. This gives the protein CASSYGVYSNQPQHF. This chain joins TRBV6-2 or TRBV6-3 and TRBJ1-5, with D uncertain. V was shortened by 2 bases and J by 0 bases, with 8 bases between the two germline ends. The germline CDR1 and CDR2 sequences are MNHEY and SVGEGT. The CDR3 loop spans 15 amino acids.

This clonotype was counted between two and nine times. The V call is TRBV5-4, the J call TRBJ2-7; TRBD2 matches at 8 bases. Trimming took 4 bases from V and 12 from J; bases not matched to a gene: 15. The CDR3 runs 14 residues. Looked up from germline, CDR1 is SGHNT and CDR2 is YYREEE (reference sequence). The CDR3 coding sequence is TGTGCCAGCAGCCTAGCCGCTGACGGCGGGAGGCCGTACTTC. This translates into CASSLAADGGRPYF.

This clonotype was seen many times. CDR3 amino acids: CSATDRPTGELFF. The CDR3 nucleotides read TGCAGTGCAACGGACAGGCCCACCGGGGAGCTGTTTTTT. The V call is TRBV20-1, the J call TRBJ2-2; 7 bases are a match to TRBD1. Looked up from germline, CDR1 is DFQATT and CDR2 is SNEGSKA (reference sequence). The CDR3 extends over 13 amino acids. V trimming: 6 bases; J trimming: 4 bases; junction bases outside the gene matches: 5.

The chain joins TRBV2 to TRBJ1-6; 8 bases are shared with TRBD1. This CDR3 is built from 17 residues. CDR1 is SNHLY and CDR2 is FYNNEI in the germline V gene. Losses at the gene ends were 4 bases for V and 0 bases for J; bases not matched to a gene: 5. In DNA, the CDR3 is TGTGCCAGCAGTGCCGGGGGACAGGTCTCCTATAATTCACCCCTCCACTTT. Amino acid sequence: CASSAGGQVSYNSPLHF.

In its sample, this clonotype was seen many times. This sequence joins TRBV11-2 and TRBJ2-5; 7 nucleotides agree with TRBD2. CDR1 is SGHAT, CDR2 FQNNGV, per germline. With 5 bases clipped from V and 3 bases from J, the junction kept 12 bases outside the gene matches. The CDR3 runs 16 residues. Here the CDR3 reads CASSAYGGSLKETQYF. CDR3 nucleotides: TGTGCCAGCAGCGCGTACGGGGGGTCCCTGAAAGAGACCCAGTACTTC. Supplemented by reference TRBV11-2 and TRBJ2-5, the full variable domain reads EAGVAQSPRYKIIEKRQSVAFWCNPISGHATLYWYQQILGQGPKLLIQFQNNGVVDDSQLPKDRFSAERLKGVDSTLKIQPAKLEDSAVYLCASSAYGGSLKETQYFGPGTRLLVL.

The rearrangement links TRBV6-5 to TRBJ2-7; 13 nucleotides align to TRBD2. The germline V gene encodes CDR1 MNHEY and CDR2 SVGAGI. The CDR3 is made up of 15 amino acids. Trimming took 4 bases from V and 6 from J; bases not matched to a gene: 6. The DNA of the CDR3 is TGTGCCAGCAGTTCTACCGGGACTAGCGGGACCGAGCAGTACTTC. Its translation: CASSSTGTSGTEQYF.

This clonotype was seen only a few times. The J gene is TRBJ2-1, the V gene TRBV12-3 or TRBV12-4; a weak D match, TRBD2 (5 bases). V was cut by 6 bases and J by 2 bases, with 17 bases left in between. The CDR3 is made up of 16 amino acids. As DNA, the CDR3 is TGTGCCAGCAGCAAAAACACTAGGTGGGCCTACAATGAGCAGTTCTTC. Translating it yields CASSKNTRWAYNEQFF.

This sequence joins TRBV10-2 and TRBJ2-7; 8 bases map to TRBD2. The V and J ends lost 3 bases and 6 bases, in that order; junction bases with no gene match: 4. The CDR3 loop spans 13 amino acids. In germline, CDR1 is WSHSY, CDR2 SAAADI. CDR3 sequence reads: CASSDGGAAEQYV. The CDR3 DNA follows: TGCGCCAGCAGTGACGGGGGGGCTGCCGAGCAGTACGTC.

This clonotype was counted only a few times. The chain carries TRBV20-1 and TRBJ2-3; D call uncertain. The V and J ends lost 3 bases and 1 base respectively, with 14 bases between them. Germline-derived CDR1 and CDR2 are DFQATT and SNEGSKA (reference sequence). There are 15 residues in the CDR3. CDR3 loop: CSARSDRQGTDTQYF. The DNA for the CDR3 is TGCAGTGCTAGGTCTGATAGGCAAGGCACAGATACGCAGTATTTT.

This clonotype was counted only a few times. The chain has TRBV20-1 and TRBJ2-7; D call uncertain. V was cut by 3 bases and J by 6 bases, with 15 bases left in between. This CDR3 is 13 amino acids long. Looked up from germline, CDR1 is DFQATT and CDR2 is SNEGSKA (reference sequence). The CDR3 nucleotides read TGCAGTGCTAGTCACCCGCTGGTTCCCGAGCAGTACTTC. This codes for CSASHPLVPEQYF.

This clonotype was observed many times. The rearrangement uses TRBV4-1 and TRBJ2-1; D remains ambiguous. Germline V gene sequence: CDR1 MGHRA, CDR2 YSYEKL. V lost 3 bases and J 5 bases, leaving 20 bases between the germline ends. The CDR3 has 17 amino acids. This chain's CDR3 is CASSHVNLGFVDNEQFF. The CDR3 DNA reads TGCGCCAGCAGCCATGTAAATCTTGGGTTTGTCGACAATGAGCAGTTCTTC.

This clonotype was counted between two and nine times. This chain connects TRBV6-4 to TRBJ2-7; 7 bases match TRBD2. V shed 8 bases and J 3 bases; nucleotides not matched to a gene: 16. This CDR3 region has 16 residues. Germline assignment: CDR1 MRHNA and CDR2 SNTAGT. In DNA form, the CDR3 reads TGTGCCAGCCCTCCCCGGGGTGGGCAGCGGGACTACGAGCAGTACGTC. It codes for CASPPRGGQRDYEQYV.

This clonotype was seen at least ten times. This rearrangement joins TRBV5-1 to TRBJ2-1; no clear D gene. This CDR3 region has 14 residues. Germline V gives CDR1 SGHRS, CDR2 YFSETQ. Trimming took off 0 bases at V and 4 bases at J, with 8 bases between the two ends. CDR3 loop: CASSLGQLYNEQFF. CDR3 in DNA: TGCGCCAGCAGCTTGGGGCAGCTTTACAATGAGCAGTTCTTC. The whole variable domain, filled in from reference TRBV5-1 and TRBJ2-1, reads KAGVTQTPRYLIKTRGQQVTLSCSPISGHRSVSWYQQTPGQGLQFLFEYFSETQRNKGNFPGRFSGRQFSNSRSEMNVSTLELGDSALYLCASSLGQLYNEQFFGPGTRLTVL.

This clonotype was picked up a small number of times. This sequence joins TRBV20-1 and TRBJ2-5; 10 positions agree with TRBD2. CDR1 is DFQATT and CDR2 is SNEGSKA in the germline V gene (reference sequence). CDR3 length: 14 residues. This CDR3 is CSGRASGGQETQYF. CDR3 in DNA: TGCAGCGGCCGGGCTAGCGGGGGACAAGAGACCCAGTACTTC.

This clonotype was counted between two and nine times. The gene calls are TRBV5-1 and TRBJ1-3, with D perhaps matching TRBD1 (6 bases). Germline CDR1 is SGHRS and CDR2 is YFSETQ. Trimming pared 0 bases from V and 2 bases from J, leaving 9 bases between. The CDR3 has 15 amino acids. The CDR3 protein is CASSLGTETGNTIYF. In DNA form, the CDR3 reads TGCGCCAGCAGCTTGGGGACAGAGACTGGAAACACCATATATTTT.

This clonotype was found many times. The gene calls are TRBV7-2 and TRBJ2-5; D not resolved. CDR3 length: 14 residues. The germline V gene encodes CDR1 SGHTA and CDR2 FQGNSA. The V gene lost 5 bases and the J gene lost 3 bases, with 13 bases spanning the gap. The CDR3, as DNA: TGTGCCAGCAGCCCCAACGGTCCAGAAGAGACCCAGTACTTC. Its protein product is CASSPNGPEETQYF.

This rearrangement joins TRBV12-3 or TRBV12-4 to TRBJ2-1, with 11 bases identical to TRBD2. CDR3 size: 14 residues. The J segment lost 9 bases and the V segment lost 5 bases, leaving 6 bases of the junction unmatched. In DNA, the CDR3 is TGTGCCAGCAGTCTAACTAGCGGGGGTAGTGAGCAGTTCTTC. It is translated as CASSLTSGGSEQFF.

This clonotype was seen repeatedly, ten times or more. V gene TRBV7-2 combines with J gene TRBJ2-3, with 10 bases lining up with TRBD1. This CDR3 contains 17 residues. Germline V gene data show CDR1 as SGHTA and CDR2 as FQGNSA. J gave up 0 bases and V 5 bases, and 8 bases lay outside the gene matches. The CDR3 region is CASSTRTGGTSTDTQYF. The CDR3 region has the DNA TGTGCCAGCAGCACTCGGACAGGGGGAACTAGCACAGATACGCAGTATTTT.

J is TRBJ1-1 and V is TRBV29-1, with 8 bases aligning to TRBD1. The CDR3 length is 12 residues. After removal of 7 bases from V and 1 base from J, the junction contained 2 bases not matched to a gene. In germline, CDR1 is SQVTM, CDR2 ANQGSEA. DNA for the CDR3: TGCAGCGCAGGGACAGGGAACACTGAAGCTTTCTTT. This gives the protein CSAGTGNTEAFF.

This sequence joins TRBV29-1 and TRBJ2-3; TRBD2 matches at 7 bases. The CDR3 consists of 14 residues. CDR1 and CDR2 (germline): SQVTM, ANQGSEA. Unmatched junction bases numbered 5, after V lost 1 base and J lost 4 bases. CDR3 protein: CSVEGVLAADTQYF. CDR3 DNA sequence: TGCAGCGTTGAAGGGGTTCTAGCGGCAGATACGCAGTATTTT.

This chain uses TRBV4-1 with TRBJ1-2, with D unresolved. Germline CDR1 is MGHRA and CDR2 is YSYEKL. The CDR3 sequence is 14 residues long. V gave up 0 bases and J gave up 3 bases, with 8 bases separating them. CDR3 nucleotides: TGCGCCAGCAGCCAAGATGACGGATACTATGGCTACACCTTC. Its translation: CASSQDDGYYGYTF.

This clonotype came up a few times. The chain's CDR3 is CSALAQGLGVTDTQYF. The CDR3 DNA sequence: TGCAGCGCCCTGGCCCAGGGACTAGGGGTCACAGATACGCAGTATTTT. The genes are TRBV29-1 and TRBJ2-3; 8 bases fit TRBD2. This CDR3 comprises 16 residues. Per the germline V gene, CDR1 is SQVTM and CDR2 is ANQGSEA. J gave up 2 bases and V 7 bases, and 14 bases lay outside the gene matches.

This clonotype was seen a handful of times. The gene calls are TRBV20-1 and TRBJ1-5; possibly TRBD1 for D (6 bases). Trimming removed 3 bases from V and 5 bases from J, with 11 bases in between. This CDR3 contains 13 residues. Germline V CDR1 and CDR2: DFQATT, SNEGSKA (reference sequence). In nucleotides, the CDR3 is TGCAGTGCTAGTATCGGGGGCGATCAGCCCCAGCATTTT. Translating gives CSASIGGDQPQHF.

The genes are TRBV20-1 and TRBJ2-3; 13 bases map to TRBD2. Unmatched junction bases numbered 5, after V lost 5 bases and J lost 3 bases. Germline assignment: CDR1 DFQATT and CDR2 SNEGSKA (reference sequence). The CDR3 covers 15 residues. In DNA form, the CDR3 reads TGCAGTGCTCCTGGGACTAGCGGGATTACAGATACGCAGTATTTT. It yields the protein CSAPGTSGITDTQYF.

This clonotype has only a few counts. V gene TRBV12-3 or TRBV12-4 combines with J gene TRBJ2-3; 7 bases map to TRBD2. This CDR3 has 11 residues. V gave up 4 bases and J gave up 11 bases; unmatched junction bases: 3. In DNA form, the CDR3 reads TGTGCCAGCAGTTCCCCGGGGGGGCAGTATTTT. Amino acid sequence: CASSSPGGQYF.

The chain is built from TRBV2 and TRBJ2-1, with 11 bases lining up with TRBD1. The trim removed 7 bases at V and 6 bases at J, leaving 8 bases unmatched. The CDR3 extends over 15 amino acids. Germline V lookup: CDR1 SNHLY, CDR2 FYNNEI. The CDR3 region is CASTPDRGRGNEQFF. The CDR3 nucleotides read TGTGCCAGCACCCCGGACAGGGGGCGCGGCAATGAGCAGTTCTTC.

This clonotype was recorded at least ten times. The chain has TRBV5-1 and TRBJ1-5, with D unclear. CDR3 length equals 13 residues. V was trimmed by 3 bases and J by 7 bases, leaving 11 bases between them. The V gene's germline CDR1 is SGHRS and CDR2 YFSETQ. The CDR3 DNA follows: TGCGCCAGCAGCTACGAGCCGGGGCAGCCCCAGCATTTT. This encodes CASSYEPGQPQHF.

The V call is TRBV6-6, the J call TRBJ1-1; D gene ambiguous. CDR1 and CDR2 (germline): MNHNY, SVGAGI (reference sequence). This CDR3 is 12 amino acids long. With 6 bases removed from V and 5 bases from J, the gap between germline ends came to 10 bases. CDR3: CASRSGQTEAFF. The CDR3 region has the DNA TGTGCCAGCAGGTCCGGGCAAACTGAAGCTTTCTTT.

This clonotype was recorded at least ten times. The chain couples TRBV20-1 to TRBJ2-7; D is unresolved. This CDR3 comprises 12 residues. V was cut by 1 base and J by 3 bases, with 7 bases left in between. CDR1 is DFQATT, CDR2 SNEGSKA, per germline (reference sequence). The CDR3 loop is CSARVGGYEQYF. CDR3 in DNA: TGCAGTGCTAGAGTAGGCGGCTACGAGCAGTACTTC.